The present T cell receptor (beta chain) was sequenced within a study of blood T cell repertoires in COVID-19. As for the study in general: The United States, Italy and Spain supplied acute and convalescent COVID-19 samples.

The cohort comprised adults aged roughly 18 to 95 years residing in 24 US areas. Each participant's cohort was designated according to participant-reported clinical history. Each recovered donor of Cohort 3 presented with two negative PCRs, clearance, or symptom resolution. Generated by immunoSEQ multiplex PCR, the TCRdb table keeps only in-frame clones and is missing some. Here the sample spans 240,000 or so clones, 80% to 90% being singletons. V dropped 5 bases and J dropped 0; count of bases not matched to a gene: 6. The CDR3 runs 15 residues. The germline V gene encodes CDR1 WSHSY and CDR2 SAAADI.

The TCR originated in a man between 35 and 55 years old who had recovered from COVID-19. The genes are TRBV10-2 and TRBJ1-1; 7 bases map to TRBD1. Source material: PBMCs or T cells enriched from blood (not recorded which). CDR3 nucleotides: TGCGCCAGCAGTTCCCAGGGGGGACTGAACACTGAAGCTTTCTTT. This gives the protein CASSSQGGLNTEAFF.